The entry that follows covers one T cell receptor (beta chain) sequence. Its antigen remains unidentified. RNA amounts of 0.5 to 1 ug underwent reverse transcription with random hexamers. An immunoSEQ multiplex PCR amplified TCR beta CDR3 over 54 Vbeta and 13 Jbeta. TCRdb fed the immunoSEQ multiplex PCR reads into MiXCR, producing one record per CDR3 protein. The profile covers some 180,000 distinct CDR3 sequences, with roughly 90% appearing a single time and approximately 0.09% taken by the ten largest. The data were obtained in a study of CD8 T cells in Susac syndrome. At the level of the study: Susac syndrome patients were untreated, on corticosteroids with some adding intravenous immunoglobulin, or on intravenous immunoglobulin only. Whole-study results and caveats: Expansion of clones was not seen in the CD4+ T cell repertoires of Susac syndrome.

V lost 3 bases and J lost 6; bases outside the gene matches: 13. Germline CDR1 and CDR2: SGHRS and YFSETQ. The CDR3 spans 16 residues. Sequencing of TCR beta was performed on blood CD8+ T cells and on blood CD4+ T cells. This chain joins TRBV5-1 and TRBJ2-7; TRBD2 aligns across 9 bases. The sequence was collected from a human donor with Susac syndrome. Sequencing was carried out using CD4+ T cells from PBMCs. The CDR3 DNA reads TGCGCCAGCAGCTCGGGACCTAGCGGGACCCTCTTCGAGCAGTACTTC. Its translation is CASSSGPSGTLFEQYF.